This is a list of T cell receptor beta chains from one sample in a study of cytomegalovirus exposure and HLA in healthy donors. The protocol was immunoSEQ multiplex PCR, while the TCRdb copy is restricted to in-frame clones and leaves out a portion. Of around 150,000 clones in the sample, approximately 83% were seen once. Sequences were obtained from PBMCs. The receptors were sampled from a middle-aged man in good health and CMV-seronegative. Both conserved end residues are part of each CDR3. A D gene is named only where the DNA matches it firmly. Size is omitted from some rows. Given values are once, few, many or a class for expanded clones.

size	D	V	J	CDR3	DNA
few	TRBD2	TRBV27	TRBJ2-3	CASSQRLAGGHDTQYF	TGTGCCAGCAGTCAAAGACTAGCGGGAGGACACGATACGCAGTATTTT
.	TRBD1	TRBV2	TRBJ1-4	CASSGQGAANEKLFF	TGTGCCAGCAGTGGGCAGGGGGCAGCTAATGAAAAACTGTTTTTT
.	TRBD1	TRBV28	TRBJ2-7	CASTAYPRGLKNDEQYF	TGTGCCAGCACAGCTTACCCCAGGGGGCTAAAAAACGACGAGCAGTACTTC
.	.	TRBV6-5	TRBJ1-1	CASSYSPELEAFF	TGTGCCAGCAGTTACTCCCCGGAGCTGGAAGCTTTCTTT
.	TRBD2	TRBV19	TRBJ2-1	CASSIVSTSGRGPNEQFF	TGTGCCAGTAGTATAGTCAGCACTAGCGGGAGGGGGCCCAATGAGCAGTTCTTC
once	TRBD2	TRBV7-2	TRBJ2-5	CASSFQRGGQETQYF	TGTGCCAGCAGCTTTCAGCGGGGGGGCCAAGAGACCCAGTACTTC
.	.	TRBV6-5	TRBJ1-2	CASSNRDISGYTF	TGTGCCAGCAGTAACCGGGACATAAGTGGCTACACCTTC
once	.	TRBV28	TRBJ1-2	CASRGEIYGYTF	TGTGCCAGCCGAGGCGAGATCTATGGCTACACCTTC
.	TRBD1	TRBV4-1	TRBJ1-2	CASSQEPHRGPNYGYTF	TGCGCCAGCAGCCAAGAGCCCCACAGGGGGCCTAACTATGGCTACACCTTC
.	.	TRBV6-1	TRBJ2-5	CASGLAGQETQYF	TGTGCCAGCGGTTTGGCGGGGCAAGAGACCCAGTACTTC
.	TRBD1	TRBV5-6	TRBJ2-5	CASSLDRGQGDGTQYF	TGTGCCAGCAGCTTGGATCGGGGACAGGGGGATGGGACCCAGTACTTC
.	TRBD2	TRBV4-1	TRBJ2-1	CATRKGRGATPHNEQFF	TGCGCCACCCGCAAAGGGCGGGGGGCCACCCCCCACAATGAGCAGTTCTTC
.	TRBD1	TRBV4-3	TRBJ1-2	CASSQDTGDTYGYTF	TGCGCCAGCAGCCAAGACACAGGGGATACCTATGGCTACACCTTC
.	TRBD2	TRBV30	TRBJ2-7	CAWSALGEGLYEQYF	TGTGCCTGGAGCGCGCTGGGGGAGGGTCTCTACGAGCAGTACTTC
.	.	TRBV19	TRBJ2-2	CASSIGLFRGIGGELFF	TGTGCCAGTAGTATCGGGCTGTTCAGGGGTATAGGCGGGGAGCTGTTTTTT
few	.	TRBV7-2	TRBJ1-5	CASSFLGNGNQPQHF	TGTGCCAGCAGCTTTCTGGGCAATGGGAATCAGCCCCAGCATTTT
.	TRBD1	TRBV7-6	TRBJ2-1	CASSLRTGRNEQFF	TGTGCCAGCAGCTTAAGGACAGGGAGGAATGAGCAGTTCTTC
.	.	TRBV6-5	TRBJ2-1	CASSYGHYNEQFF	TGTGCCAGCAGTTACGGACACTACAATGAGCAGTTCTTC
.	TRBD1	TRBV5-1	TRBJ2-3	CASSSGGQGLTDTQYF	TGCGCCAGCAGCTCCGGAGGACAGGGACTCACAGATACGCAGTATTTT
.	TRBD1	TRBV5-4	TRBJ2-7	CASRNRGQGYEQYF	TGTGCCAGCAGAAACAGGGGGCAAGGGTACGAGCAGTACTTC
.	TRBD1	TRBV29-1	TRBJ2-7	CSVEEPGQGAMYEQYF	TGCAGCGTTGAAGAACCGGGACAGGGGGCGATGTACGAGCAGTACTTC
.	TRBD1	TRBV6-1	TRBJ1-1	CASSGAGTGGGNTEAFF	TGTGCCAGCAGTGGAGCCGGGACAGGGGGCGGGAACACTGAAGCTTTCTTT
.	TRBD1	TRBV19	TRBJ2-2	CASDRDGAGELFF	TGTGCCAGCGACAGGGATGGCGCCGGGGAGCTGTTTTTT
.	TRBD2	TRBV7-2	TRBJ2-1	CASSFASGNNEQFF	TGTGCCAGCAGCTTTGCTAGCGGGAATAATGAGCAGTTCTTC
once	.	TRBV19	TRBJ1-1	CASSIDSGYAEAFF	TGTGCCAGTAGTATAGATTCAGGGTACGCTGAAGCTTTCTTT
.	.	TRBV11-2	TRBJ1-4	CASSWRPGGNEKLFF	TGTGCCAGCAGCTGGCGTCCAGGTGGGAATGAAAAACTGTTTTTT
.	.	TRBV30	TRBJ1-1	CAWTGAQNTEAFF	TGTGCCTGGACAGGGGCCCAGAACACTGAAGCTTTCTTT
few	.	TRBV19	TRBJ2-6	CASTFRFRSSGANVLTF	TGTGCCAGTACCTTCCGGTTCCGTAGCTCTGGGGCCAACGTCCTGACTTTC
.	.	TRBV5-8	TRBJ1-4	CASSLDPGASTNEKLFF	TGTGCCAGCAGCTTGGATCCAGGGGCTTCAACTAATGAAAAACTGTTTTTT
.	.	TRBV6-1	TRBJ2-7	CASSEARTYEQYF	TGTGCCAGCAGTGAAGCGAGAACCTACGAGCAGTACTTC
.	TRBD1	TRBV4-1	TRBJ1-1	CASSQRTGGRTEAFF	TGCGCCAGCAGCCAGCGGACAGGGGGAAGAACTGAAGCTTTCTTT
.	.	TRBV21-1	TRBJ1-2	CASSKPGIRGGYTF	TGTGCCAGCAGCAAACCCGGGATTCGAGGTGGCTACACCTTC
.	TRBD1	TRBV5-4	TRBJ1-2	CASSLGTGGSYGYTF	TGTGCCAGCAGCTTGGGGACAGGGGGCAGCTATGGCTACACCTTC
.	.	TRBV4-3	TRBJ1-2	CASSQALDRSNYGYTF	TGCGCCAGCAGCCAAGCCCTTGACAGGTCTAACTATGGCTACACCTTC
.	.	TRBV5-6	TRBJ2-6	CASSLPTGTGGANVLTF	TGTGCCAGCAGCCTCCCCACAGGGACGGGAGGGGCCAACGTCCTGACTTTC
.	.	TRBV27	TRBJ2-3	CASSSQTGPDTQYF	TGTGCCAGCAGTTCTCAAACAGGGCCAGATACGCAGTATTTT
.	.	TRBV7-2	TRBJ2-5	CASSSPETQYF	TGTGCCAGCAGCTCTCCAGAGACCCAGTACTTC
.	TRBD2	TRBV5-1	TRBJ2-4	CASSFGTSGQNIQYF	TGCGCCAGCAGCTTCGGGACTAGCGGGCAAAACATTCAGTACTTC
.	TRBD2	TRBV6-6	TRBJ2-1	CASSQTLRGEYNEQFF	TGTGCCAGCAGCCAGACCCTGCGGGGGGAATACAATGAGCAGTTCTTC
.	.	TRBV7-2	TRBJ2-1	CASSRDSLAEQFF	TGTGCCAGCAGCCGAGACAGCTTGGCTGAGCAGTTCTTC
.	TRBD2	TRBV5-1	TRBJ2-3	CASSLVTSGSTDTQYF	TGCGCCAGCAGCTTGGTAACTAGCGGGAGCACAGATACGCAGTATTTT
.	TRBD2	TRBV7-9	TRBJ2-4	CASSFWTSLAKNIQYF	TGTGCCAGCAGCTTCTGGACTAGTTTGGCCAAAAACATTCAGTACTTC
.	.	TRBV29-1	TRBJ1-2	CSVDAEPNYGYTF	TGCAGCGTTGATGCCGAGCCAAACTATGGCTACACCTTC
.	TRBD2	TRBV4-3	TRBJ2-2	CASSQSIAGTTGELFF	TGCGCCAGCAGCCAATCAATAGCGGGAACAACTGGGGAGCTGTTTTTT
.	.	TRBV5-1	TRBJ2-2	CASSLSWTGELFF	TGCGCCAGCAGCTTGAGCTGGACCGGGGAGCTGTTTTTT
.	TRBD1	TRBV7-2	TRBJ1-6	CASSSDRDSPLHF	TGTGCCAGCAGTTCGGACAGGGACTCACCCCTCCACTTT
few	.	TRBV28	TRBJ2-1	CASSFYNEQFF	TGTGCCAGCAGCTTTTACAATGAGCAGTTCTTC